This T cell receptor (beta chain) was identified in a study of T cells in Graves' hyperthyroidism and ophthalmopathy. As for the study in general: Before treatment of any kind, peripheral blood was taken at initial diagnosis. Findings of the study overall: In the blood, most expanded thyroid clonotypes above 0.001 appeared as well. The model identified upcoming ophthalmopathy a median approximately six months ahead of onset.

This clonotype was picked up a small number of times. Its target is unknown. The CDR3 runs 14 residues. V lost 5 bases, J lost 2 bases, and 14 bases lay in between. Germline CDR1 and CDR2: SQVTM and ANQGSEA. It was RNA transcripts that yielded the amplified TCR beta CDR3 regions. The HTBI set primed first-round TCR CDR3 RT-PCR. One entry per CDR3 protein, called by TCRdb with MiXCR from the multiplex PCR reads. Seen here are about 410,000 distinct CDR3 sequences, roughly 14% observed once, and the top ten hold roughly 13%. The J gene is TRBJ2-3, the V gene TRBV29-1; TRBD1 or TRBD2 may be the D gene (6 bases each). Sample: blood. The TCR was taken from a man aged 18 to 29 with Graves' ophthalmopathy. As DNA, the CDR3 is TGCAGCGTTCTAGGGGGGAGTGCCACAGATACGCAGTATTTT. This sequence encodes CSVLGGSATDTQYF.